These T cell receptor beta chains were read from a single sample in a study of blood T cell repertoires in COVID-19. Sequencing was performed with immunoSEQ multiplex PCR; in TCRdb, only in-frame clones are kept and a portion is missing. The sample consists of over 250,000 clones, 90% of them appearing once. Material for sequencing was peripheral blood. The receptors originated from a woman in her forties or fifties with COVID-19, enrolled during active disease. Both conserved end residues are part of each CDR3. The order of the fields is D gene, V gene, J gene, clone size, CDR3 protein, CDR3 DNA. A D gene is named only where the DNA matches it firmly. Clone size appears in some rows only: once, few, many, or a class for an expanded clone.

d_call: NA
v_call: TRBV19
j_call: TRBJ2-7
clone_size: once
cdr3_aa: CASSAGQYHYEQYF
cdr3_nt: TGTGCCAGTAGTGCGGGACAGTACCACTACGAGCAGTACTTC

d_call: TRBD1
v_call: TRBV5-1
j_call: TRBJ1-2
clone_size: NA
cdr3_aa: CATRGTGFYGYTF
cdr3_nt: TGCGCCACCAGAGGGACAGGGTTCTATGGCTACACCTTC

d_call: TRBD1
v_call: TRBV7-2
j_call: TRBJ2-4
clone_size: NA
cdr3_aa: CASSARQGVGAVQYF
cdr3_nt: TGTGCCAGCAGCGCCCGCCAGGGGGTAGGGGCTGTTCAGTACTTC

d_call: NA
v_call: TRBV7-9
j_call: TRBJ2-5
clone_size: NA
cdr3_aa: CASSPRGSGRNQETQYF
cdr3_nt: TGTGCCAGCAGCCCCCGGGGGAGCGGAAGAAACCAAGAGACCCAGTACTTC

d_call: TRBD2
v_call: TRBV24-1
j_call: TRBJ2-3
clone_size: NA
cdr3_aa: CATSDVTSGTKVDTQYF
cdr3_nt: TGTGCCACCAGTGATGTAACTAGCGGAACCAAGGTAGATACGCAGTATTTT

d_call: TRBD2
v_call: TRBV19
j_call: TRBJ2-1
clone_size: NA
cdr3_aa: CASSLHPRLAGGNEQFF
cdr3_nt: TGTGCCAGTAGTCTCCACCCTCGACTAGCGGGAGGGAATGAGCAGTTCTTC

d_call: NA
v_call: TRBV5-1
j_call: TRBJ1-2
clone_size: NA
cdr3_aa: CASSNGRGRNGYTF
cdr3_nt: TGCGCCAGCAGCAACGGGCGGGGGCGGAATGGCTACACCTTC

d_call: NA
v_call: TRBV5-6
j_call: TRBJ2-3
clone_size: NA
cdr3_aa: CASSLMGGDLTDTQYF
cdr3_nt: TGTGCCAGCAGCCTGATGGGCGGGGACCTCACAGATACGCAGTATTTT

d_call: NA
v_call: TRBV20-1
j_call: TRBJ2-1
clone_size: NA
cdr3_aa: CSASTGAYNEQFF
cdr3_nt: TGCAGTGCTAGTACGGGAGCCTACAATGAGCAGTTCTTC

d_call: NA
v_call: TRBV5-1
j_call: TRBJ1-1
clone_size: many
cdr3_aa: CASSWGTYTNTEAFF
cdr3_nt: TGCGCCAGCAGCTGGGGGACATACACGAACACTGAAGCTTTCTTT

d_call: TRBD2
v_call: TRBV6-6
j_call: TRBJ2-3
clone_size: NA
cdr3_aa: CASSPLTSGRSADTQYF
cdr3_nt: TGTGCCAGCAGTCCCCTGACTAGCGGGAGATCGGCAGATACGCAGTATTTT

d_call: NA
v_call: TRBV5-6
j_call: TRBJ2-3
clone_size: NA
cdr3_aa: CASSLQGSPLTDTQYF
cdr3_nt: TGTGCCAGCAGCTTGCAGGGGAGTCCCTTAACAGATACGCAGTATTTT

d_call: NA
v_call: TRBV7-9
j_call: TRBJ1-6
clone_size: NA
cdr3_aa: CASSLFGQGNSPLHF
cdr3_nt: TGTGCCAGCAGCTTGTTTGGACAAGGAAATTCACCCCTCCACTTT

d_call: TRBD2
v_call: TRBV6-1
j_call: TRBJ2-1
clone_size: NA
cdr3_aa: CASSELKIPRETYNEQFF
cdr3_nt: TGTGCCAGCAGTGAACTAAAAATTCCGCGGGAGACCTACAATGAGCAGTTCTTC

d_call: NA
v_call: TRBV7-3
j_call: TRBJ1-1
clone_size: NA
cdr3_aa: CASSSQGPTEAFF
cdr3_nt: TGTGCCAGCAGCTCACAGGGACCCACTGAAGCTTTCTTT

d_call: NA
v_call: TRBV7-9
j_call: TRBJ2-4
clone_size: NA
cdr3_aa: CASSSGVPQYF
cdr3_nt: TGTGCCAGCAGCTCGGGGGTCCCTCAGTACTTC

d_call: NA
v_call: TRBV6-5
j_call: TRBJ1-4
clone_size: NA
cdr3_aa: CASSYSWSAGEKLFF
cdr3_nt: TGTGCCAGCAGTTACTCGTGGTCTGCGGGTGAAAAACTGTTTTTT

d_call: NA
v_call: TRBV6-5
j_call: TRBJ1-1
clone_size: NA
cdr3_aa: CASSYSTQPGGTEAFF
cdr3_nt: TGTGCCAGCAGTTACTCGACACAGCCGGGAGGCACTGAAGCTTTCTTT

d_call: NA
v_call: TRBV18
j_call: TRBJ1-1
clone_size: NA
cdr3_aa: CASSLARTEAFF
cdr3_nt: TGTGCCAGCTCATTAGCTCGCACTGAAGCTTTCTTT

d_call: NA
v_call: TRBV19
j_call: TRBJ2-1
clone_size: NA
cdr3_aa: CASSIQGRPHNEQFF
cdr3_nt: TGTGCCAGTAGTATTCAGGGGCGTCCTCACAATGAGCAGTTCTTC

d_call: TRBD2
v_call: TRBV11-3
j_call: TRBJ2-3
clone_size: NA
cdr3_aa: CASSLGLAGPLTDTQYF
cdr3_nt: TGTGCCAGCAGCTTAGGGCTAGCGGGACCCCTCACAGATACGCAGTATTTT

d_call: TRBD2
v_call: TRBV24-1
j_call: TRBJ2-3
clone_size: NA
cdr3_aa: CATSDPGLATDTQYF
cdr3_nt: TGTGCCACCAGTGACCCCGGACTAGCGACAGATACGCAGTATTTT

d_call: TRBD1
v_call: TRBV4-1
j_call: TRBJ2-1
clone_size: NA
cdr3_aa: CASSQAPGQGARGEQFF
cdr3_nt: TGCGCCAGCAGCCAAGCACCGGGACAGGGGGCTCGCGGTGAGCAGTTCTTC

d_call: TRBD2
v_call: TRBV28
j_call: TRBJ2-7
clone_size: NA
cdr3_aa: CASSLLAGGLWYF
cdr3_nt: TGTGCCAGCAGTTTGCTAGCGGGAGGGCTCTGGTACTTC

d_call: TRBD1
v_call: TRBV19
j_call: TRBJ1-3
clone_size: NA
cdr3_aa: CASSMGDRSANTIYF
cdr3_nt: TGTGCCAGTAGTATGGGGGACAGGAGTGCGAACACCATATATTTT

d_call: TRBD1
v_call: TRBV5-6
j_call: TRBJ1-2
clone_size: NA
cdr3_aa: CASSLFVTGSSGYGYTF
cdr3_nt: TGTGCCAGCAGCTTGTTTGTGACAGGGAGTTCCGGCTATGGCTACACCTTC

d_call: TRBD2
v_call: TRBV7-7
j_call: TRBJ2-5
clone_size: NA
cdr3_aa: CASSLTSGSFETQYF
cdr3_nt: TGTGCCAGCAGCTTGACTAGCGGGAGCTTTGAGACCCAGTACTTC

d_call: NA
v_call: TRBV12-5
j_call: TRBJ2-7
clone_size: few
cdr3_aa: CASGLLPDRSYEQYF
cdr3_nt: TGTGCTAGTGGTTTGCTTCCCGACAGATCCTACGAGCAGTACTTC

d_call: TRBD2
v_call: TRBV5-6
j_call: TRBJ2-2
clone_size: NA
cdr3_aa: CASSTPTSGSYPTGELFF
cdr3_nt: TGTGCCAGCAGCACCCCGACTAGCGGGAGTTACCCCACCGGGGAGCTGTTTTTT

d_call: TRBD2
v_call: TRBV7-7
j_call: TRBJ2-7
clone_size: NA
cdr3_aa: CASSLRAGGPYEQYF
cdr3_nt: TGTGCCAGCAGCTTACGGGCGGGAGGGCCCTACGAGCAGTACTTC

d_call: NA
v_call: TRBV28
j_call: TRBJ2-7
clone_size: NA
cdr3_aa: CASTQLGLARGEQYF
cdr3_nt: TGTGCCAGCACCCAATTGGGGCTAGCTCGGGGGGAGCAGTACTTC

d_call: TRBD1
v_call: TRBV27
j_call: TRBJ2-7
clone_size: NA
cdr3_aa: CASSPTTGPYEQYF
cdr3_nt: TGTGCCAGCAGCCCAACGACAGGGCCGTACGAGCAGTACTTC

d_call: TRBD1
v_call: TRBV2
j_call: TRBJ2-7
clone_size: NA
cdr3_aa: CASRRTGVGEQYF
cdr3_nt: TGTGCCAGCAGAAGGACAGGGGTGGGCGAGCAGTACTTC

d_call: TRBD2
v_call: TRBV7-6
j_call: TRBJ2-2
clone_size: NA
cdr3_aa: CASSLGASGAGELFF
cdr3_nt: TGTGCCAGCAGCTTAGGGGCTAGCGGTGCCGGGGAGCTGTTTTTT

d_call: TRBD2
v_call: TRBV3-1/TRBV3-2
j_call: TRBJ2-3
clone_size: NA
cdr3_aa: CASSRLAGAVTDTQYF
cdr3_nt: TGTGCCAGCAGTAGACTAGCGGGAGCGGTTACAGATACGCAGTATTTT

d_call: TRBD2
v_call: TRBV18
j_call: TRBJ2-3
clone_size: NA
cdr3_aa: CASSPRGLAGGGDTQYF
cdr3_nt: TGTGCCAGCTCACCCCGCGGACTAGCGGGAGGAGGAGATACGCAGTATTTT

d_call: NA
v_call: TRBV24-1
j_call: TRBJ1-2
clone_size: few
cdr3_aa: CATSDLLLTGGYGYTF
cdr3_nt: TGTGCCACCAGTGATTTGCTTTTGACAGGAGGCTATGGCTACACCTTC

d_call: TRBD1
v_call: TRBV19
j_call: TRBJ2-7
clone_size: NA
cdr3_aa: CASSTTTGSIYEQYF
cdr3_nt: TGTGCCAGTAGTACAACGACAGGGTCGATCTACGAGCAGTACTTC

d_call: TRBD2
v_call: TRBV6-2/TRBV6-3
j_call: TRBJ2-7
clone_size: NA
cdr3_aa: CASSKGTRLATRYEQYF
cdr3_nt: TGTGCCAGCAGTAAAGGAACACGACTAGCGACTAGATACGAGCAGTACTTC

d_call: TRBD2
v_call: TRBV7-2
j_call: TRBJ2-3
clone_size: NA
cdr3_aa: CASIPSGGTVTDTQYF
cdr3_nt: TGTGCCAGCATCCCCTCGGGGGGGACCGTCACAGATACGCAGTATTTT

d_call: NA
v_call: TRBV12-2
j_call: TRBJ1-1
clone_size: NA
cdr3_aa: CASRFPGDTEAFF
cdr3_nt: TGTGCAAGTCGCTTTCCGGGGGACACTGAAGCTTTCTTT